The T cell receptor beta chain under discussion was sequenced for a study of shared clonotypes between healthy human individuals. The method was immunoSEQ multiplex PCR; TCRdb's version includes in-frame clones alone and lacks a portion of them. The table records under 650,000 clones, approximately 95% of them present only once. Sample: naive CD4+ T cells sorted from blood. As for subset: CD45RA+ positively selected. The receptor's source is a woman in her 30s in good health.

The CDR3 here is CASTPEAGRTEAFF. The CDR3, as DNA: TGTGCCAGCACCCCAGAGGCGGGGCGGACTGAAGCTTTCTTT. The V and J genes are TRBV7-3 and TRBJ1-1, with TRBD1 as a possible D gene (5 bases). Germline lookup yields CDR1 SGHTA and CDR2 FQGTGA. V was cut by 7 bases and J by 5 bases, with 17 bases left in between. The CDR3 covers 14 residues.